The 5 T cell receptor beta chains listed next were all sequenced from one sample in a study of cytomegalovirus exposure and HLA in healthy donors. A multiplex PCR was run with 60 Vbeta primers and 13 Jbeta primers. Data came from immunoSEQ multiplex PCR; TCRdb stores just in-frame clones and leaves some out. The table shows 150,000 to 200,000 clones, with about 81% occurring only once. What was sequenced was PBMCs. These receptors originate from a woman in her thirties in good health and CMV-seronegative.

V is TRBV5-1 and J is TRBJ2-7; D may be TRBD1 (6 bases). This CDR3 region has 20 residues. CDR1 SGHRS and CDR2 YFSETQ come from the germline V gene. The ends were cut back, 4 bases at V and 6 bases at J, with 35 bases in the middle. The CDR3: CASSPAKVLYGTRAGGEQYF. The CDR3 DNA reads TGCGCCAGCAGCCCTGCAAAGGTCCTCTACGGGACAAGGGCTGGGGGCGAGCAGTACTTC.

The rearrangement links TRBV2 to TRBJ1-1; no clear D. Germline CDR1 SNHLY, CDR2 FYNNEI. Trimming pared 2 bases from V and 0 bases from J, leaving 16 bases between. This CDR3 is built from 17 residues. The CDR3 loop is CASSESRLGALNTEAFF. Written as DNA, the CDR3 is TGTGCCAGCAGTGAATCCAGGCTGGGAGCTTTGAACACTGAAGCTTTCTTT.

V is TRBV5-1 and J is TRBJ2-5; 14 bases map to TRBD2. CDR3 length equals 17 residues. With 3 bases clipped from V and 5 bases from J, the junction kept 9 bases outside the gene matches. Germline-derived CDR1 and CDR2 are SGHRS and YFSETQ. CDR3 protein: CASSSGTSGGSKETQYF. For the CDR3, the DNA is TGCGCCAGCAGCTCAGGGACTAGCGGGGGATCGAAGGAGACCCAGTACTTC. Full variable domain (rest looked up from reference TRBV5-1 and TRBJ2-5): KAGVTQTPRYLIKTRGQQVTLSCSPISGHRSVSWYQQTPGQGLQFLFEYFSETQRNKGNFPGRFSGRQFSNSRSEMNVSTLELGDSALYLCASSSGTSGGSKETQYFGPGTRLLVL.

The V gene is TRBV11-2, the J gene TRBJ2-1; 9 bases are shared with TRBD2. The length of the CDR3 is 15 residues. The J segment lost 8 bases and the V segment lost 7 bases, leaving 12 bases of the junction unmatched. Germline loops: CDR1 SGHAT, CDR2 FQNNGV. CDR3 bases: TGTGCCAGCAACCCCCGGGATAGCGGGAGCTATGAGCAGTTCTTC. Residues: CASNPRDSGSYEQFF.

The CDR3 DNA is TGCGCCAGCAGTGTCTTACTTGGGCAGCAAGATACGCAGTATTTT. Its translation is CASSVLLGQQDTQYF. The chain joins TRBV10-1 to TRBJ2-3; D ambiguous. V lost 4 bases, J lost 5 bases, and 16 bases lay in between. Germline lookup yields CDR1 WNHNN and CDR2 SYGVQD (reference sequence). CDR3 length equals 15 residues.